Listed below are T cell receptor beta chains from one sample, sequenced in a study of OX40 agonist ivuxolimab in advanced cancers. Only in-frame clones appear in the TCRdb table, and some are missing; sequencing was by immunoSEQ multiplex PCR. The sample carries fewer than 120,000 clones, roughly nine tenths recorded once. The sequences come from CD4+ or CD8+ T cells sorted from blood, collected in a trial of the OX40 agonist ivuxolimab. Source of these receptors: an adult with an advanced solid tumor such as melanoma, head and neck, liver or kidney cancer. The CDR3 runs from the conserved cysteine through the conserved F or W. The order of the fields is V gene, clone size, D gene, J gene, CDR3 DNA, CDR3 protein. A D gene is named only where the DNA matches it firmly. The listing skips clone size in some rows; elsewhere it reads once, few, many or a size class.

TRBV7-6	NA	TRBD1	TRBJ2-5	TGTGCCAGCAGCTTAAACCGGGACAGACAAGAGACCCAGTACTTC	CASSLNRDRQETQYF
TRBV19	NA	NA	TRBJ2-3	TGTGCCAGTAGTATGTGGCAGACAAGTAGCACAGATACGCAGTATTTT	CASSMWQTSSTDTQYF
TRBV28	NA	NA	TRBJ2-7	TGTGCCAGCATCACCCAGGAAGGGGGAGGGCGTTACGAGCAGTACTTC	CASITQEGGGRYEQYF
TRBV30	NA	NA	TRBJ2-7	TGTGCCTGGAAGCATAGGAGCTCCTACGAGCAGTACTTC	CAWKHRSSYEQYF
TRBV7-9	NA	NA	TRBJ2-2	TGTGCCAGCACAGCGAACACCGGGGAGCTGTTTTTT	CASTANTGELFF
TRBV2	NA	TRBD1	TRBJ1-5	TGTGCCAGCAGCGAAAGGACAGGAAGCGTTCAGCCCCAGCATTTT	CASSERTGSVQPQHF
TRBV19	once	TRBD2	TRBJ2-5	TGTGCCAGTAGTATACTAGCGGGGGGCCAAGAGACCCAGTACTTC	CASSILAGGQETQYF
TRBV6-6	NA	NA	TRBJ2-2	TGTGCCAGCTCAACTTTCAGCGACACCGGGGAGCTGTTTTTT	CASSTFSDTGELFF
TRBV7-9	NA	NA	TRBJ2-2	TGTGCCAGCAGCTTAGATGCAGGGAACACCGGGGAGCTGTTTTTT	CASSLDAGNTGELFF
TRBV2	NA	NA	TRBJ2-7	TGTGCCAGCAGTGAACGGGAGTACTCCTACGAGCAGTACTTC	CASSEREYSYEQYF
TRBV27	NA	TRBD1	TRBJ1-2	TGTGCCAGCAGTGACCGGGACAGGGGGAACTATGGCTACACCTTC	CASSDRDRGNYGYTF
TRBV14	NA	NA	TRBJ1-4	TGTGCCAGCAGCCAAGTGGACGCCAGGCCTAATGAAAAACTGTTTTTT	CASSQVDARPNEKLFF
TRBV5-4	NA	NA	TRBJ2-7	TGTGCCAGCAGCACGGAGACGGGGCGGGAGCAGTACTTC	CASSTETGREQYF
TRBV6-4	NA	NA	TRBJ2-2	TGTGCCAGCAGTGACCGGGCCAGAACCGGGGAGCTGTTTTTT	CASSDRARTGELFF
TRBV6-5	NA	TRBD1	TRBJ1-1	TGTGCCAGCCTAAAAACAGGGGTAACTGAAGCTTTCTTT	CASLKTGVTEAFF
TRBV19	NA	TRBD2	TRBJ2-3	TGTGCCAGTAGTATAGAGGGGCTAGCGGACACAGATACGCAGTATTTT	CASSIEGLADTDTQYF
TRBV28	NA	NA	TRBJ2-7	TGTGCCAGCAGGTCTGGCGGACTCTCCTACGAGCAGCACTTC	CASRSGGLSYEQHF
TRBV18	NA	TRBD1	TRBJ2-7	TGTGCCAGCTCCCCACTTGACCGGGACAGACCCTACGAGCAGTACTTC	CASSPLDRDRPYEQYF
TRBV5-4	NA	NA	TRBJ1-1	TGTGCCAGCAGCTCTTTAAGCAAGATGAACACTGAAGCTTTCTTT	CASSSLSKMNTEAFF
TRBV18	NA	NA	TRBJ2-1	TGTGCCAGCTCACTTCCGGGGGAGAATGAGCAGTTCTTC	CASSLPGENEQFF
TRBV20-1	once	NA	TRBJ2-5	TGCAGTGCTAGGCTCGGAGAGACCCAGTACTTC	CSARLGETQYF
TRBV19	few	NA	TRBJ1-6	TGTGCCAGCCGGTACGACTTGAATTCACCCCTCCACTTT	CASRYDLNSPLHF
TRBV18	NA	NA	TRBJ2-7	TGTGCCAGCTCACCGGGTCCTGAGGACGAGCAGTACTTC	CASSPGPEDEQYF
TRBV5-4	NA	NA	TRBJ2-1	TGTGCCAGCAGCTTACAGGGTAGGGAGCAGTTCTTC	CASSLQGREQFF